These T cell receptor beta chains were read from a single sample in a study of CD8+CD57+ T cells in acquired aplastic anemia. In TCRdb, the reads were re-called with MiXCR into one record per CDR3 protein. The sample shows 400,000 to 450,000 distinct CDR3 sequences, about 70% of them seen only once. The sample comprised sorted CD4+, CD8+, or CD8+CD57+ T cells (not recorded which) from PBMCs. The receptor set was obtained from a human donor in good health, serving as a control. Both conserved end residues are trimmed from each CDR3.

CDR3: ASSLRYEQY
length: 9
V: TRBV7-2
J: TRBJ2-7

CDR3: ASSLVGPGTYEQY
length: 13
V: TRBV7-2
J: TRBJ2-7

CDR3: SAMTGDSPLH
length: 10
V: TRBV20-1
J: TRBJ1-6

CDR3: ATMDGTGTPLH
length: 11
V: TRBV7-2
J: TRBJ1-6

CDR3: ASSVEATGSAAL
length: 12
V: TRBV9
J: TRBJ1-1

CDR3: ASSLAGPATNEKLF
length: 14
V: TRBV7-4
J: TRBJ1-4

CDR3: ASSLLGRDEKLFF
length: 13
V: TRBV7-2
J: TRBJ1-1

CDR3: ASSLGRGLGETQY
length: 13
V: TRBV9
J: -

CDR3: ASSYPRETGGLFTQY
length: 15
V: TRBV7-4
J: TRBJ2-3

CDR3: SVEDQGGGTDTQY
length: 13
V: TRBV29-1
J: TRBJ2-3

CDR3: ASRGGRGNGYT
length: 11
V: TRBV2
J: TRBJ1-2

CDR3: ASSFVSGGATGVHYGNYGYT
length: 20
V: TRBV5-1
J: TRBJ1-2

CDR3: ASSLSTRTGELY
length: 12
V: TRBV7-2
J: TRBJ2-7

CDR3: ASVSGRDTAYEQQY
length: 14
V: TRBV7-2
J: TRBJ2-7

CDR3: ASSLSHRRLYGYH
length: 13
V: TRBV7-3
J: TRBJ1-5

CDR3: ASSPVGSQY
length: 9
V: TRBV7-4
J: TRBJ2-5

CDR3: ASSQERGYQPQH
length: 12
V: TRBV14
J: TRBJ1-5

CDR3: ATSFQRRVIVSQF
length: 13
V: TRBV7-3
J: TRBJ2-1

CDR3: ASSPGTGPYEQYY
length: 13
V: TRBV7-2
J: TRBJ1-3

CDR3: ASRRQGGREALH
length: 12
V: TRBV12-3/TRBV12-4
J: TRBJ1-6

CDR3: ASRVDRGAS
length: 9
V: TRBV9
J: TRBJ1-2

CDR3: ASSLSGGRETEYF
length: 13
V: TRBV7-2
J: TRBJ1-1

CDR3: ASSLRLAGETQY
length: 12
V: TRBV6-2/TRBV6-3
J: TRBJ2-5

CDR3: ASTTLREKLF
length: 10
V: TRBV2
J: TRBJ1-4

CDR3: ASSKDGAGENVLT
length: 13
V: TRBV9
J: TRBJ2-6

CDR3: AAAVTENNSPPH
length: 12
V: TRBV15
J: TRBJ1-6

CDR3: ASSRESGGVNYEQY
length: 14
V: TRBV27
J: TRBJ2-7

CDR3: TSSPTGGSGETQH
length: 13
V: TRBV19
J: TRBJ2-5

CDR3: ATSRTGDSTYEQY
length: 13
V: TRBV15
J: TRBJ2-7

CDR3: ASSLSTRSDTQY
length: 12
V: TRBV5-4
J: TRBJ2-3

CDR3: SAKGDPGKGGHEQY
length: 14
V: TRBV20-1
J: TRBJ2-7

CDR3: ASSLRGGYTFGSF
length: 13
V: TRBV11-2
J: TRBJ2-1

CDR3: ASSLVRYSGSLE
length: 12
V: TRBV7-2
J: TRBJ2-5

CDR3: ASRTRQGRSLGGSKAF
length: 16
V: TRBV4-3
J: TRBJ1-1

CDR3: ASSFYPNQPQH
length: 11
V: TRBV5-1
J: TRBJ1-5

CDR3: ATQLDRGVSTEAF
length: 13
V: TRBV15
J: TRBJ1-1